One sample yielded the 2 T cell receptor beta chains listed below, sequenced in a study of regulatory T cells in long-lasting Graves disease. Researchers made TCR beta libraries by using iRepertoire HTBI primers and running Arm-PCR on CDR3 regions. TCRdb used MiXCR to reprocess the multiplex PCR reads, holding one entry per CDR3 protein. This sample has more than 450,000 distinct CDR3 sequences, with around 12% found just once. Time point described: newly diagnosed GD, antithyroid drugs for less than 3 months. Isolated PBMC RNA provided the starting material for the TCR library. Another study also made use of these data, one on T cells in Graves' hyperthyroidism and ophthalmopathy.

Sequences were derived from peripheral blood mononuclear cells (PBMCs), sampled at new diagnosis, from a patient treated with antithyroid drugs. These receptors all stem from a woman younger than 45 with Graves disease.

There are many counts of this clonotype. This rearrangement joins TRBV2 to TRBJ1-4; TRBD1 aligns across 9 bases. The CDR3 extends over 14 amino acids. The trim removed 5 bases at V and 6 bases at J, leaving 4 bases unmatched. Germline CDR1 and CDR2: SNHLY and FYNNEI. CDR3: CASSRDRADEKLFF. In nucleotides, the CDR3 is TGTGCCAGCAGTCGGGACAGGGCCGATGAAAAACTGTTTTTT. Using reference TRBV2 and TRBJ1-4 for the parts outside the CDR3, the full variable domain is EPEVTQTPSHQVTQMGQEVILRCVPISNHLYFYWYRQILGQKVEFLVSFYNNEISEKSEIFDDQFSVERPDGSNFTLKIRSTKLEDSAMYFCASSRDRADEKLFFGSGTQLSVL.

The rearrangement links TRBV4-2 to TRBJ1-1; TRBD1 agrees at 9 bases. Losses at the gene ends were 4 bases for V and 3 bases for J; bases not matched to a gene: 15. Germline values: CDR1 LGHNA, CDR2 YNFKEQ. There are 18 residues in the CDR3. The CDR3 DNA follows: TGTGCCAGCAGCCGCGGGCCTGGGGGGACAGGGAATCACACTGAAGCTTTCTTT. This translates into CASSRGPGGTGNHTEAFF.